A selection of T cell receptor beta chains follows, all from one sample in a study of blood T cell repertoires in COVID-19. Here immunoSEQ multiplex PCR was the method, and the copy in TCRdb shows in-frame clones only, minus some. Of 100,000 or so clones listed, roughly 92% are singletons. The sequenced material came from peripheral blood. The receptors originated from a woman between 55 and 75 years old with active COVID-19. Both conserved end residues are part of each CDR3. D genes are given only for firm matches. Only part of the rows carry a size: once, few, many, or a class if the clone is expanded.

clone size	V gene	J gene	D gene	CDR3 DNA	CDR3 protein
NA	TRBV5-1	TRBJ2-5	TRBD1	TGCGCCAGCAGCTTGGGGCACCTGGGACAGCACGGGGAGACCCAGTACTTC	CASSLGHLGQHGETQYF
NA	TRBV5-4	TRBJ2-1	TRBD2	TGTGCCAGCAGCTGGACTAGCGGGAGAAGCAATGAGCAGTTCTTC	CASSWTSGRSNEQFF
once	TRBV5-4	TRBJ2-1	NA	TGTGCCAGCAGCGGCAGGTTCAGCTCCTACAATGAGCAGTTCTTC	CASSGRFSSYNEQFF
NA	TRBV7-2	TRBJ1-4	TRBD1	TGTGCCAGCAGCGTCGGACAGGGTTTGGAAAAACTGTTTTTT	CASSVGQGLEKLFF
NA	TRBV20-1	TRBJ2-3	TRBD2	TGCAGTGCTAGTATTCGGGAGGGCCTCCAAGATACGCAGTATTTT	CSASIREGLQDTQYF
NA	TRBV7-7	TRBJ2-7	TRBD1	TGTGCTAGCAGGCCCTGGACAGGGGGCCCCTACGAGCAGTACTTC	CASRPWTGGPYEQYF
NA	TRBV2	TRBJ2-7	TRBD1	TGTGCCAGTTTACAGGGGACCTCCTACGAGCAGTACTTC	CASLQGTSYEQYF
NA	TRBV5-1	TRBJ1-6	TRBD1	TGCGCCAGCAGCGTACAGGGGGACTATAATTCACCCCTCCACTTT	CASSVQGDYNSPLHF
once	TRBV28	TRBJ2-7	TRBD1	TGTGCCAGCAGTTCACCACCGGGGACAGTTTTGCGATCCTACGAGCAGTACTTC	CASSSPPGTVLRSYEQYF
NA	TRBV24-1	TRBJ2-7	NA	TGTGCCACCAGTGACCCAGGGTTGGGCGAGCAGTACTTC	CATSDPGLGEQYF
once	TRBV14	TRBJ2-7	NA	TGTGCCAGCAGCCAAGCCTTGGGGGCAGCCTACGAGCAGTACTTC	CASSQALGAAYEQYF
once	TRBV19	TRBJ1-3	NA	TGTGCCAGTAGTATGGGACATTTACCGAGCTCTGGAAACACCATATATTTT	CASSMGHLPSSGNTIYF
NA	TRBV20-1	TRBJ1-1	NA	TGCAGTGCCCCCAGGGGCACTGAAGCTTTCTTT	CSAPRGTEAFF
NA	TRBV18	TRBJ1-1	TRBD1	TGTGCCAGCTCAAGTATCACAGGGGGGACTGAAGCTTTCTTT	CASSSITGGTEAFF
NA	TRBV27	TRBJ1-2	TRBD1	TGTGCCAGCAGTTTAGAGGGGGCCGGCTATGGCTACACCTTC	CASSLEGAGYGYTF
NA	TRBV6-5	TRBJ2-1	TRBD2	TGTGCCAGCAGCCGGGGACTAGCGGGATTTAGTGAGCAGTTCTTC	CASSRGLAGFSEQFF
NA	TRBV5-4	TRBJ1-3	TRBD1	TGTGCCAGCAGTGTAGATCCGGGACAGGGGGCGAGCTCTGGAAACACCATATATTTT	CASSVDPGQGASSGNTIYF
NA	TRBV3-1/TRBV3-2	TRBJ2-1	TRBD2	TGTGCCAGCAGTTTCGGGGGGGGCGATTACAATGAGCAGTTCTTC	CASSFGGGDYNEQFF
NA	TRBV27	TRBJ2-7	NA	TGTGCCAGCAGTCCGTCCGGGGCCTACGAGCAGTACTTC	CASSPSGAYEQYF